This T cell receptor beta chain was sequenced in a study of brain T cells in children with intractable seizures. General observations from the study: Viral specificity was inferred only from CDR3 similarity; HCMV serostatus was unknown. Pre-surgery blood may have been undersampled, hiding some clones.

The time point: blood from clinic visit 5 months post-surgery; TSC patient then seizure free. Pre-surgery treatment included at least one anti-epileptic drug. Using immunoSEQ multiplex PCR, the repertoire was profiled, and TCRdb retains in-frame clones only, with some absent. The table has around 340,000 clones, roughly 92% seen once. About this clone: Its antigen is as yet unknown.

Germline CDR1 is SQVTM and CDR2 is ANQGSEA. CDR3 length equals 12 residues. V shed 4 bases and J shed 1 base, with 7 bases lying between them. The source of this sequence is a boy under two years old with tuberous sclerosis and intractable seizures. This specimen was peripheral blood, taken more than 4 months after surgery. This chain joins TRBV29-1 and TRBJ2-5; D is perhaps TRBD2 (5 bases). In DNA, the CDR3 is TGCAGCGTTGTCGGACTCCAAGAGACCCAGTACTTC. Encoded protein: CSVVGLQETQYF.